The clone carrying this TCR beta chain has just a few counts. The length of the CDR3 is 15 residues. Germline loops: CDR1 SEHNR, CDR2 FQNEAQ (reference sequence). Trimming left V 7 bases short and J 1 base short, with 13 bases between. This sample is drawn from a study of identical twins. Each CDR3 protein is one row after TCRdb ran MiXCR on the 5' RACE reads. This sample has around 250,000 distinct CDR3 sequences, with roughly an eighth found just once. These data were also filed under a second study, of yellow fever vaccine responses in identical twins.

The V gene is TRBV7-9, the J gene TRBJ2-2; D perhaps matches TRBD1 (6 bases). The specimen sequenced was memory (CD45RO+) T cells sorted from blood. The TCR sequence derives from a young woman in good health. The CDR3 spells CASNLGAWNTGELFF. For the CDR3, the DNA is TGTGCCAGCAATCTGGGGGCTTGGAACACCGGGGAGCTGTTTTTT.